This passage covers 21 T cell receptor beta chains from one sample sequenced in a study of shared clonotypes between healthy human individuals. Using immunoSEQ multiplex PCR, the repertoire was profiled, and TCRdb retains in-frame clones only, with some absent. Among 750,000 to 1,000,000 clones listed, roughly 92% were seen once. Naivety among CD8 cells was defined by CD45RO negativity and positive CCR7 selection, thereby excluding terminally differentiated effector memory CD45RA+ cells. Material: naive CD8+ T cells sorted from blood. The receptors originated from a man younger than 40 in good health.

J is TRBJ2-7 and V is TRBV7-6; D may correspond to TRBD1 or TRBD2 (5 bases each). Germline V gene lookup returns CDR1 SGHVS and CDR2 FNYEAQ. The CDR3 length is 13 residues. V was trimmed by 1 base and J by 4 bases, leaving 8 bases between them. CDR3 nucleotides: TGTGCCAGCAGCTTAGGGGACGCATACGAGCAGTACTTC. Protein: CASSLGDAYEQYF.

The V gene is TRBV7-9, the J gene TRBJ1-4, with D uncertain. The V end was cut by 1 base, the J end by 6 bases, with 6 bases between. The germline gives CDR1 SEHNR, CDR2 FQNEAQ (reference sequence). This CDR3 has 13 residues. CDR3 region: CASSLVGDEKLFF. The CDR3 bases are TGTGCCAGCAGCTTAGTCGGAGATGAAAAACTGTTTTTT.

The V and J genes are TRBV27 and TRBJ2-1; D remains unclear. V was cut by 2 bases and J by 3 bases, with 5 bases left in between. CDR1 is MNHEY, CDR2 SMNVEV, per germline (reference sequence). The CDR3 spans 13 residues. The chain's CDR3 is CASSLGHYNEQFF. The DNA for the CDR3 is TGTGCCAGCAGTTTAGGTCACTACAATGAGCAGTTCTTC.

The chain links TRBV7-9 to TRBJ2-3, with D maybe TRBD1 (6 bases). CDR1 is SEHNR and CDR2 is FQNEAQ in the germline V gene (reference sequence). The CDR3 runs to 15 residues. Trimming cost V 5 bases and J 1 base, with 13 bases left between them. The CDR3 DNA reads as TGTGCCAGCAGCATCAGGGGATCGGGCACAGATACGCAGTATTTT. Translated, it gives CASSIRGSGTDTQYF.

The CDR3 DNA is TGTGCCAGCAGCCCTACTAGCAGCCTATACGAGCAGTACTTC. Amino acids: CASSPTSSLYEQYF. The V call is TRBV28, the J call TRBJ2-7; possible D gene TRBD2, 6 bases. Trimming left V 6 bases short and J 4 bases short, with 16 bases between. Germline V gene sequence: CDR1 MDHEN, CDR2 SYDVKM. The CDR3 is made up of 14 amino acids.

The chain uses TRBV30 and TRBJ1-4; D is perhaps TRBD1 (6 bases). From germline, CDR1 is GTSNPN and CDR2 SVGIG (reference sequence). This CDR3 contains 13 residues. Trimming cost V 2 bases and J 2 bases, with 6 bases left between them. The CDR3 DNA sequence: TGTGCCTGGAGTCAGGGGACTAATGAAAAACTGTTTTTT. It codes for CAWSQGTNEKLFF.

This sequence joins TRBV7-9 and TRBJ2-7; the D gene is possibly TRBD2 (5 bases). The V end lost 3 bases, the J end lost 3 bases, and 12 bases lay between the germline ends. Germline CDR1 SEHNR, CDR2 FQNEAQ (reference sequence). The CDR3 runs 14 residues. The CDR3, as DNA: TGTGCCAGCAGCTTTGAGGGAGTTGGCTACGAGCAGTACTTC. Amino acid sequence: CASSFEGVGYEQYF.

J is TRBJ2-3 and V is TRBV28; D may be TRBD2 (6 bases). Germline V gene lookup returns CDR1 MDHEN and CDR2 SYDVKM. CDR3 length: 16 amino acids. V was clipped by 6 bases and J by 3 bases, with 19 bases between them. CDR3 region: CASRNVVSGVTDTQYF. Written as DNA, the CDR3 is TGTGCCAGCAGGAATGTTGTGTCGGGAGTAACAGATACGCAGTATTTT.

V and J are TRBV10-3 and TRBJ2-1; D call uncertain. The CDR3 is 13 amino acids. CDR1 is ENHRY and CDR2 is SYGVKD in the germline V gene. V was clipped by 7 bases and J by 4 bases, with 11 bases between them. CDR3 amino acids: CAITLDQYNEQFF. The CDR3, as DNA: TGTGCCATCACCCTTGACCAGTACAATGAGCAGTTCTTC.

The chain combines TRBV29-1 with TRBJ2-1; 8 bases map to TRBD2. CDR1 is SQVTM and CDR2 is ANQGSEA in the germline V gene. The CDR3 covers 12 residues. V dropped 6 bases and J dropped 7; count of bases not matched to a gene: 5. The CDR3 spells CSVGTSWNEQFF. CDR3 DNA: TGCAGCGTAGGGACTAGTTGGAATGAGCAGTTCTTC.

Concerning this clone: The sample carries other DNA sequences with the same CDR3. J is TRBJ2-3 and V is TRBV5-1; 7 nucleotides agree with TRBD2. The CDR3 runs 16 residues. CDR1 and CDR2 from the germline V gene are SGHRS and YFSETQ. V lost 0 bases to trimming and J lost 1 base; unmatched junction nucleotides: 5. The CDR3 sequence: CASSLEASGGTDTQYF. DNA of the CDR3: TGCGCCAGCAGCTTGGAGGCTAGCGGAGGCACAGATACGCAGTATTTT.

In regard to this clone: Different DNA sequences within this sample yield the same CDR3. The rearrangement links TRBV2 to TRBJ2-1; D not certain. This CDR3 spans 13 amino acids. The germline V gene has CDR1 SNHLY and CDR2 FYNNEI. Trimming left V 3 bases short and J 1 base short, with 4 bases between. In DNA, the CDR3 is TGTGCCAGCAGTGATTCGTCCTACAATGAGCAGTTCTTC. Translating gives CASSDSSYNEQFF.

This clone was observed a handful of times. The rearrangement joins TRBV10-2 to TRBJ2-5; 7 positions match TRBD2. The length of the CDR3 is 14 residues. V shed 8 bases and J 2 bases; nucleotides not matched to a gene: 8. Germline CDR1 WSHSY, CDR2 SAAADI. The CDR3: CASHGTTGQETQYF. CDR3 DNA sequence: TGCGCCAGCCACGGGACTACCGGACAAGAGACCCAGTACTTC.

This clone was recorded a few times. V and J are TRBV29-1 and TRBJ1-3; 7 nucleotides match TRBD1. V trimming: 7 bases; J trimming: 4 bases; junction bases outside the gene matches: 7. CDR1 SQVTM and CDR2 ANQGSEA come from the germline V gene. This CDR3 region has 13 residues. This CDR3 is CSALDRMGNTIYF. The CDR3 bases are TGCAGCGCCTTGGACAGGATGGGAAACACCATATATTTT.

This rearrangement joins TRBV9 to TRBJ2-7; 7 bases are a match to TRBD1. The CDR3 extends over 17 amino acids. CDR1 and CDR2 (germline): SGDLS, YYNGEE. V dropped 0 bases and J dropped 4; count of bases not matched to a gene: 13. CDR3 bases: TGTGCCAGCAGCGTAGGGTCGTGGGGACAGCAAGGATACGAGCAGTACTTC. The encoded protein is CASSVGSWGQQGYEQYF.

V and J are TRBV9 and TRBJ2-2; a possible D gene is TRBD2 (6 bases). With 4 bases removed from V and 3 bases from J, the gap between germline ends came to 19 bases. The V gene's germline CDR1 is SGDLS and CDR2 YYNGEE. This CDR3 spans 17 amino acids. In DNA form, the CDR3 reads TGTGCCAGCAGCACACACCCCGGGACTTGGGACACCGGGGAGCTGTTTTTT. It codes for CASSTHPGTWDTGELFF.

This sequence joins TRBV5-1 and TRBJ2-1, with D tentatively TRBD2 (5 bases). Germline V gives CDR1 SGHRS, CDR2 YFSETQ. This CDR3 region has 17 residues. V lost 2 bases to trimming and J lost 2 bases, with 17 bases between them. CDR3 in DNA: TGCGCCAGCAGCTTCTCGTCCTCGGGGTTCCCCTACAATGAGCAGTTCTTC. Translating it yields CASSFSSSGFPYNEQFF.

The V call is TRBV6-1, the J call TRBJ2-2, with 11 positions matching TRBD2. Germline V CDR1 and CDR2: MNHNS, SASEGT. V gave up 4 bases and J gave up 7 bases; unmatched junction bases: 2. This CDR3 comprises 14 residues. CDR3 region: CASSGGTSGGELFF. The CDR3 DNA reads TGTGCCAGCAGTGGTGGGACTAGCGGCGGGGAGCTGTTTTTT.

The genes are TRBV28 and TRBJ1-5; D is possibly TRBD1 (5 bases). CDR3 length: 13 amino acids. CDR1 is MDHEN and CDR2 is SYDVKM in the germline V gene. Trimming stripped 5 bases from V and 7 bases from J, with 12 bases between. The CDR3 DNA reads as TGTGCCAGCAGTCCTGGGGGTTTCCAGCCCCAGCATTTT. It encodes CASSPGGFQPQHF.

The chain combines TRBV7-9 with TRBJ1-1; D call uncertain. The CDR3 totals 12 residues. Germline V CDR1 and CDR2: SEHNR, FQNEAQ (reference sequence). V was cut by 3 bases and J by 5 bases, with 7 bases left in between. The CDR3 loop reads CASSFGQTEAFF. The CDR3 DNA follows: TGTGCCAGCAGCTTCGGGCAAACTGAAGCTTTCTTT. Full variable domain (outside the CDR3, taken from reference TRBV7-9 and TRBJ1-1): DTGVSQNPRHKITKRGQNVTFRCDPISEHNRLYWYRQTLGQGPEFLTYFQNEAQLEKSRLLSDRFSAERPKGSFSTLEIQRTEQGDSAMYLCASSFGQTEAFFGQGTRLTVV.

This sequence joins TRBV27 and TRBJ2-1; D is perhaps TRBD1 (5 bases). Germline V lookup: CDR1 MNHEY, CDR2 SMNVEV (reference sequence). Trimming left V 7 bases short and J 2 bases short, with 18 bases between. The CDR3 extends over 16 amino acids. The CDR3 loop reads CASTLGWGLAYNEQFF. Here the CDR3 DNA reads TGTGCCAGCACCCTCGGGTGGGGCCTCGCCTACAATGAGCAGTTCTTC.